Listed below are T cell receptor beta chains from one sample, sequenced in a study of T cell changes during pregnancy in multiple sclerosis. Clones were read by immunoSEQ multiplex PCR, and TCRdb kept only the in-frame ones, dropping some. The sample includes 40,000 to 60,000 clones, approximately 93% of them seen just once. Sequenced here: CD4+ T cells from peripheral blood mononuclear cells, sampled in the first trimester of pregnancy. The receptor source for this set is a female donor with multiple sclerosis, enrolled in a pregnancy study. CDR3s leave out the opening cysteine and the closing phenylalanine or tryptophan.

V gene	J gene	CDR3 protein
TRBV10-3	TRBJ2-1	AISEIGGAYNEQF
TRBV11-2	TRBJ2-7	ASSPFPGQGLVGGEQY
TRBV18	TRBJ1-5	ASSQLGQGDQPQH
TRBV9	TRBJ2-1	ASSRTRGGREQF
TRBV27	TRBJ1-5	ASSEQGSNQPQH
TRBV5-8	TRBJ2-5	ASSLLQALQETQY
TRBV25-1	TRBJ2-1	ASSEWGGDYNEQF
TRBV6-6	TRBJ1-4	ASRTGAGEKLF
TRBV4-1	TRBJ1-2	ASRRTGDKGYT
TRBV6-1	TRBJ1-1	ASRTGGRRTEAF
TRBV18	TRBJ1-3	ASGVEQVSGNTIY
TRBV19	TRBJ2-3	ASRLTGTDTQY
TRBV5-6	TRBJ1-5	ASSFSLSNQPQH